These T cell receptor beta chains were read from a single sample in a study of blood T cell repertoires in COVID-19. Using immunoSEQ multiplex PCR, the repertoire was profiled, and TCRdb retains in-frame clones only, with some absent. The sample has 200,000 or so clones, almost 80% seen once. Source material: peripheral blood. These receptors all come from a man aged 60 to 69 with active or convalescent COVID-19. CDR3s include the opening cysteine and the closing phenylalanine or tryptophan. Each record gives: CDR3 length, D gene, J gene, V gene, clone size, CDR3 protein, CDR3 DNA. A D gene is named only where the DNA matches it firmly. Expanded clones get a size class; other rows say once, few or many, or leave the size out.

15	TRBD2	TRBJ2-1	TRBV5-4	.	CASSWGASGRNEQFF	TGTGCCAGCAGCTGGGGGGCTAGCGGGAGGAATGAGCAGTTCTTC
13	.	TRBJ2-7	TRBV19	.	CASSGDLSYEQYF	TGTGCCAGTAGTGGGGACTTATCCTACGAGCAGTACTTC
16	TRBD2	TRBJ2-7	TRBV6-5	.	CASSYSSGDGSYEQYF	TGTGCCAGCAGTTACTCGAGCGGGGATGGCTCCTACGAGCAGTACTTC
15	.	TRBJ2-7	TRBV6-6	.	CASSLGTGPTYEQYF	TGTGCCAGCAGTTTAGGAACAGGTCCAACCTACGAGCAGTACTTC
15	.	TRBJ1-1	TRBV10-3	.	CAISVQGPVDTEAFF	TGTGCCATCAGTGTTCAGGGGCCGGTAGACACTGAAGCTTTCTTT
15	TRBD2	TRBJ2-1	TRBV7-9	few	CASSGGTSGYNEQFF	TGTGCCAGCAGCGGAGGGACTAGCGGCTACAATGAGCAGTTCTTC
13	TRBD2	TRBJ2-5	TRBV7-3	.	CASSFSGRETQYF	TGTGCCAGCAGCTTTAGCGGGAGAGAGACCCAGTACTTC
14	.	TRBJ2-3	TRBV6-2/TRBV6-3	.	CASSAEMSTDTQYF	TGTGCCAGCAGTGCGGAGATGAGCACAGATACGCAGTATTTT
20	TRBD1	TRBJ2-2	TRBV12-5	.	CASGTQTGTGGTLNTGELFF	TGTGCTAGTGGTACCCAAACCGGGACAGGGGGCACGTTGAACACCGGGGAGCTGTTTTTT
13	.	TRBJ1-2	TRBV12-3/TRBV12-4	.	CASTSGRVDGYTF	TGTGCCAGCACCTCGGGGAGGGTCGATGGCTACACCTTC
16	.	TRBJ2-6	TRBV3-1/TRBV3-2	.	CASSFYGRSGANVLTF	TGTGCCAGCAGCTTCTATGGTCGCTCTGGGGCCAACGTCCTGACTTTC
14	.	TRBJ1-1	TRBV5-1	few	CASSLGQRKTEAFF	TGCGCCAGCAGCTTGGGTCAGCGGAAGACTGAAGCTTTCTTT
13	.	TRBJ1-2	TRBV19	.	CASSISRVDGYTF	TGTGCCAGTAGTATTTCCAGGGTGGATGGCTACACCTTC
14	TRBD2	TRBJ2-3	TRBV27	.	CASRLARVADTQYF	TGTGCCAGCCGACTAGCGAGGGTCGCAGATACGCAGTATTTT
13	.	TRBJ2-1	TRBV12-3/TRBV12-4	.	CASSRTDYNEQFF	TGTGCCAGCAGTAGGACAGACTACAATGAGCAGTTCTTC
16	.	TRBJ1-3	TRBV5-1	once	CASSLFGESSGNTIYF	TGCGCCAGCAGCTTGTTCGGAGAGAGCTCTGGAAACACCATATATTTT
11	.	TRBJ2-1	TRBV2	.	CASSPSHEQFF	TGTGCCAGCAGTCCCTCCCATGAGCAGTTCTTC
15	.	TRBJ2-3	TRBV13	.	CASSSPGGGADTQYF	TGTGCCAGCAGCAGCCCGGGGGGCGGTGCAGATACGCAGTATTTT
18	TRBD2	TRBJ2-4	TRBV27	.	CASSSGSGRAGGKNIQYF	TGTGCCAGCAGTTCGGGTAGCGGGAGGGCCGGTGGCAAAAACATTCAGTACTTC
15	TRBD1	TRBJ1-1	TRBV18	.	CASSPGTGVNTEAFF	TGTGCCAGCTCACCCGGGACAGGGGTGAACACTGAAGCTTTCTTT
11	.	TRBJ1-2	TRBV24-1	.	CATSDSGGYTF	TGTGCCACCAGTGACTCGGGAGGCTACACCTTC
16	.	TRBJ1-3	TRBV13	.	CASSLESGASGNTIYF	TGTGCCAGCAGCTTGGAGTCAGGGGCCTCTGGAAACACCATATATTTT
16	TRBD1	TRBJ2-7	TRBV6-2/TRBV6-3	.	CASSNLGRTGIYEQYF	TGTGCCAGCAGTAACCTGGGCCGGACAGGGATCTACGAGCAGTACTTC
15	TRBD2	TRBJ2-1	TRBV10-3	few	CAISYGTSGSNEQFF	TGTGCCATCAGCTACGGGACTAGCGGGAGCAATGAGCAGTTCTTC
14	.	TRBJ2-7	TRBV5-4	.	CASSLSKGGYEQYF	TGTGCCAGCAGCTTGAGTAAAGGGGGCTACGAGCAGTACTTC
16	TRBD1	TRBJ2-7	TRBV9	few	CASSPIRDRDQDEQYF	TGTGCCAGCAGCCCCATCAGGGACAGGGATCAGGACGAGCAGTACTTC
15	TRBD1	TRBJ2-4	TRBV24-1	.	CATNEQGGRGHIQYF	TGTGCCACCAATGAACAAGGGGGCCGAGGGCACATTCAGTACTTC
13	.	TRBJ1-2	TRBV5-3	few	CARSPDKLLGYTF	TGTGCCAGATCCCCGGACAAATTACTCGGCTACACCTTC
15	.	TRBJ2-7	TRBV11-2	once	CASSLVSDTAYEQYF	TGTGCCAGCAGCTTAGTTTCGGACACGGCCTACGAGCAGTACTTC